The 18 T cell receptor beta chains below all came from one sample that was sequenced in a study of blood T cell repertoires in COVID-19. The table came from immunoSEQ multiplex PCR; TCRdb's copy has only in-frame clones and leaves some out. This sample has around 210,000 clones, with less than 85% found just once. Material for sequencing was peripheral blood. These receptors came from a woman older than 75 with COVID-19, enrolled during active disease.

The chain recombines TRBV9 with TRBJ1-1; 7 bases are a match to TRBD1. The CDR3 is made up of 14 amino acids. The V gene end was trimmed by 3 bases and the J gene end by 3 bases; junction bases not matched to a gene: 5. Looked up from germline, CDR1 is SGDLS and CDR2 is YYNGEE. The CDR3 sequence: CASSAPTGHTEAFF. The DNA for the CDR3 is TGTGCCAGCAGCGCGCCGACAGGGCACACTGAAGCTTTCTTT.

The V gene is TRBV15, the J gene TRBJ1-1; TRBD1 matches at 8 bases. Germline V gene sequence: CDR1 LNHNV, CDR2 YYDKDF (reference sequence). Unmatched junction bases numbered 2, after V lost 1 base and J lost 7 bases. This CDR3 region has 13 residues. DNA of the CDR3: TGTGCCACCAGCAGAGGACAGGGGAATGAAGCTTTCTTT. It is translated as CATSRGQGNEAFF.

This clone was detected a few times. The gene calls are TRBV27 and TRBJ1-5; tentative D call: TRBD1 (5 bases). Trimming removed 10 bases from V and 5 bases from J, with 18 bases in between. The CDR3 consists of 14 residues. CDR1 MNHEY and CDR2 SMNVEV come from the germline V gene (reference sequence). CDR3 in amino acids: CATLGTSSDQPQHF. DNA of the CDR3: TGTGCCACCCTGGGGACTTCTTCAGATCAGCCCCAGCATTTT.

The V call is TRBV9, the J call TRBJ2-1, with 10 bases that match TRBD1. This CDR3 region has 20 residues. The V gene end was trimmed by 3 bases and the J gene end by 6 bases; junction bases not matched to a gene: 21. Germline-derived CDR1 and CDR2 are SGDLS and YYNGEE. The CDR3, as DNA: TGTGCCAGCAGCGCCGAGCGGGGGACCGGGACAGGGGTCTTTGGCAATGAGCAGTTCTTC. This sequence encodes CASSAERGTGTGVFGNEQFF.

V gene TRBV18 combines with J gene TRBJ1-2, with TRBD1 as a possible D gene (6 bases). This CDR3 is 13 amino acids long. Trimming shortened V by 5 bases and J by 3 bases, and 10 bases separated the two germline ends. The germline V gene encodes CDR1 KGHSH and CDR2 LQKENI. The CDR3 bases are TGTGCCAGCTCAGGGGGCGCGGACTATGGCTACACCTTC. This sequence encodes CASSGGADYGYTF.

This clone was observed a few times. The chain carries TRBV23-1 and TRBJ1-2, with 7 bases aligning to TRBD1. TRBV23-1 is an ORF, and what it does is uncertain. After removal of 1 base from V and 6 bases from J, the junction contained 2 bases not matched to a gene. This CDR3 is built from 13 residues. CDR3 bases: TGCGCCAGCAGTCAATACAGGGGCAATGGCTACACCTTC. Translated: CASSQYRGNGYTF.

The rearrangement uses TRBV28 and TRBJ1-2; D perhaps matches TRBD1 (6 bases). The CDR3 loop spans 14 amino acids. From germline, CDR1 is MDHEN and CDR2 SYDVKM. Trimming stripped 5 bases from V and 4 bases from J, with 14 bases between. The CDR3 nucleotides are TGTGCCAGCAGTACAGGGTTTGTAACCTATGGCTACACCTTC. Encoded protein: CASSTGFVTYGYTF.

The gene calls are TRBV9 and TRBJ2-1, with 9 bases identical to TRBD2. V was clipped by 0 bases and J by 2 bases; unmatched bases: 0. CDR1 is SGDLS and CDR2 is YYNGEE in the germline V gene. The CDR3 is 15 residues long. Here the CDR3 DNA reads TGTGCCAGCAGCGTAGCTAGCGGGGCCTACAATGAGCAGTTCTTC. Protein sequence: CASSVASGAYNEQFF.

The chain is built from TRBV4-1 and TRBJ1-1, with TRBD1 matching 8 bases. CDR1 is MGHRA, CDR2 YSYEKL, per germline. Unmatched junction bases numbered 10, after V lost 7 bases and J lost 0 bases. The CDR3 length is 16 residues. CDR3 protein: CASKVGQGDLNTEAFF. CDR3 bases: TGCGCCAGCAAAGTCGGACAGGGTGACTTGAACACTGAAGCTTTCTTT.

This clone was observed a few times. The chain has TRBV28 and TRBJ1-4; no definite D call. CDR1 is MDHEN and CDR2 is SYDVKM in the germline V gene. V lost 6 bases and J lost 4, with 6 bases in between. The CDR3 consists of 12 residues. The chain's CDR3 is CASRESNEKLFF. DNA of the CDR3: TGTGCCAGCAGGGAGAGTAATGAAAAACTGTTTTTT.

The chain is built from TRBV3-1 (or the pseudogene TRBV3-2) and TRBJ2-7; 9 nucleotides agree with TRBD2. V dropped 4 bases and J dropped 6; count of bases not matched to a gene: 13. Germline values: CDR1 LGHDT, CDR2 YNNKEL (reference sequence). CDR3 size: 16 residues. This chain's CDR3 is CASSPSLPGLAAEQYF. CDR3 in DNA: TGTGCCAGCAGCCCCAGTCTTCCGGGACTAGCTGCCGAGCAGTACTTC.

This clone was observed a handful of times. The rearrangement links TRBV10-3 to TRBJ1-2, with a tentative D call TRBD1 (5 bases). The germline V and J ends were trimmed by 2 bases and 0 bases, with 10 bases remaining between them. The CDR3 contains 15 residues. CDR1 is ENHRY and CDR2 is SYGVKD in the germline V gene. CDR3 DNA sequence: TGTGCCATCAGTGAGAACCCGGACACTAACTATGGCTACACCTTC. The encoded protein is CAISENPDTNYGYTF.

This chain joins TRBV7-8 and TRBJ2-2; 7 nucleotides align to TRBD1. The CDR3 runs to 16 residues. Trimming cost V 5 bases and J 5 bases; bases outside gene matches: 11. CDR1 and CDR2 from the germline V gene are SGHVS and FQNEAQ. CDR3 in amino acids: CASSPRGQAGTGELFF. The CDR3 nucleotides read TGTGCCAGCAGCCCAAGGGGGCAAGCAGGAACCGGGGAGCTGTTTTTT.

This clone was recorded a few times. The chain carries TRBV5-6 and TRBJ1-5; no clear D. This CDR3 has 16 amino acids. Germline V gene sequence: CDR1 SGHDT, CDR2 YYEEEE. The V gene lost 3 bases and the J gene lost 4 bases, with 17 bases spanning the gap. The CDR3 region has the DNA TGTGCCAGCAGCTCATCCTTGGGCAGCTATAATCAGCCCCAGCATTTT. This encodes CASSSSLGSYNQPQHF.

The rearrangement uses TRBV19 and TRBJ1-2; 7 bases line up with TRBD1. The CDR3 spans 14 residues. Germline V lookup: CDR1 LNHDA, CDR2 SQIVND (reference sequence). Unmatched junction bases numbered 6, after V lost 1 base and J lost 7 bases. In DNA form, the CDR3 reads TGTGCCAGTAGTATAGCAGGGGGTTCAGGTGGCTACACCTTC. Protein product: CASSIAGGSGGYTF.

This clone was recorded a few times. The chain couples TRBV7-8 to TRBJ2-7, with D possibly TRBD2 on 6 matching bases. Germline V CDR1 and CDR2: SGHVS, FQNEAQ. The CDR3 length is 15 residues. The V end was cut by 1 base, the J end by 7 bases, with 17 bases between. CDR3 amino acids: CASSLGTAGPREQYF. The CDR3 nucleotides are TGTGCCAGCAGCTTAGGGACGGCGGGACCTCGGGAGCAGTACTTC.

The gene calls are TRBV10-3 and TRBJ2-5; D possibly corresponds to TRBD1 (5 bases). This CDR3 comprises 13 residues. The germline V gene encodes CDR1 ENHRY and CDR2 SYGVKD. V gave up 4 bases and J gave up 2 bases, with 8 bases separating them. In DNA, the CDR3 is TGTGCCATCAGTGGACAGACACAAGAGACCCAGTACTTC. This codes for CAISGQTQETQYF.

CDR3: CASSQDHRIGYYNEQFF. The CDR3 nucleotides are TGCGCCAGCAGCCAAGATCATAGGATCGGGTACTACAATGAGCAGTTCTTC. The chain combines TRBV4-1 with TRBJ2-1; D call uncertain. Trimming cost V 0 bases and J 3 bases, with 15 bases left between them. The CDR3 is 17 residues long. Germline assignment: CDR1 MGHRA and CDR2 YSYEKL.